The 11 T cell receptor beta chains reported below all come from one sample, sequenced in a study of T cell responses to AZD1222 COVID-19 vaccine. Profiled with immunoSEQ multiplex PCR; TCRdb holds only in-frame clones, not every one. This sample has some 170,000 clones, with over 85% found just once. Here the sequenced sample was peripheral blood, taken on day 0 of AZD1222 vaccination. The receptors stem from an adult in good health.

The V and J genes are TRBV7-9 and TRBJ2-1; 8 nucleotides align to TRBD2. Per germline, CDR1 SEHNR and CDR2 FQNEAQ (reference sequence). V trimming: 10 bases; J trimming: 0 bases; junction bases outside the gene matches: 11. This CDR3 comprises 16 residues. CDR3 sequence: CATNGRGATSYNEQFF. CDR3 in DNA: TGTGCCACAAACGGGAGGGGGGCTACCTCCTACAATGAGCAGTTCTTC.

With respect to this clone: The same CDR3 also results from other DNA sequences found in this sample. The chain is built from TRBV6-5 and TRBJ1-1, with TRBD1 as a possible D gene (5 bases). Trimming took 2 bases from V and 4 from J, leaving 5 bases between them. This CDR3 comprises 12 residues. In germline, CDR1 is MNHEY, CDR2 SVGAGI. In nucleotides, the CDR3 is TGTGCCAGCAGTTACGGGACCACTGAAGCTTTCTTT. Amino acids: CASSYGTTEAFF.

V and J are TRBV10-3 and TRBJ2-2; TRBD1 or TRBD2 may be the D gene (6 bases each). CDR1 ENHRY and CDR2 SYGVKD come from the germline V gene. This CDR3 is built from 16 residues. V lost 0 bases and J 4 bases, leaving 12 bases between the germline ends. CDR3 in DNA: TGTGCCATCAGTGAGTCGAGGGGGAGGAGCACCGGGGAGCTGTTTTTT. Translation gives CAISESRGRSTGELFF.

The genes are TRBV4-1 and TRBJ2-3; 8 bases map to TRBD2. CDR1 and CDR2 (germline): MGHRA, YSYEKL. The CDR3 covers 17 residues. V lost 0 bases and J lost 7; bases outside the gene matches: 12. CDR3 residues: CASSQEGDSGTFHTQYF. CDR3 DNA sequence: TGCGCCAGCAGCCAAGAAGGTGATAGCGGGACTTTTCATACGCAGTATTTT.

The V gene is TRBV28, the J gene TRBJ1-2, with a tentative D call TRBD1 (6 bases). With 4 bases removed from V and 4 bases from J, the gap between germline ends came to 16 bases. This CDR3 has 15 residues. The germline V gene encodes CDR1 MDHEN and CDR2 SYDVKM. CDR3 in DNA: TGTGCCAGCAGTTCTCTCGAAGGGGGGGGCTATGGCTACACCTTC. Translation: CASSSLEGGGYGYTF.

The chain links TRBV6-4 to TRBJ1-1, with D maybe TRBD1 (5 bases). The CDR3 runs 17 residues. Germline CDR1 MRHNA, CDR2 SNTAGT. V lost 6 bases and J 3 bases, leaving 23 bases between the germline ends. The DNA of the CDR3 is TGTGCCAGCAGGCCCTCTGGGCAGGGTTATCAGGACACTGAAGCTTTCTTT. Translating gives CASRPSGQGYQDTEAFF.

The V call is TRBV27, the J call TRBJ1-1; D is perhaps TRBD1 (6 bases). The germline gives CDR1 MNHEY, CDR2 SMNVEV (reference sequence). The germline V and J ends were trimmed by 2 bases and 7 bases, with 11 bases remaining between them. The CDR3 sequence is 13 residues long. The CDR3 nucleotides read TGTGCCAGCAGTTTAACCGGGGGCGGTGAAGCTTTCTTT. It yields the protein CASSLTGGGEAFF.

The chain has TRBV3-1 (or the pseudogene TRBV3-2) and TRBJ1-2; no definite D call. CDR1 and CDR2 (germline): LGHDT, YNNKEL (reference sequence). The CDR3 length is 14 residues. Trimming pared 3 bases from V and 2 bases from J, leaving 10 bases between. CDR3 sequence: CASSQTPTNYGYTF. CDR3 coding DNA: TGTGCCAGCAGCCAGACACCCACGAACTATGGCTACACCTTC.

This clone was seen just once. The chain links TRBV6-1 to TRBJ1-2, with D perhaps matching TRBD1 (5 bases). The germline V and J ends were trimmed by 2 bases and 2 bases, with 9 bases remaining between them. The CDR3 runs to 14 residues. CDR1 and CDR2 from the germline V gene are MNHNS and SASEGT. Written as DNA, the CDR3 is TGTGCCAGCAGTGAAAGCAGGGTCAACTATGGCTACACCTTC. Encoded protein: CASSESRVNYGYTF.

This clone was recorded only once. The chain carries TRBV4-1 and TRBJ1-1; 10 bases align to TRBD1. V dropped 1 base and J dropped 3; count of bases not matched to a gene: 5. Germline CDR1 and CDR2: MGHRA and YSYEKL. CDR3 length: 16 residues. The CDR3, as DNA: TGCGCCAGCAGCCAAGTCCTAGGGACAGGGGACACTGAAGCTTTCTTT. It is translated as CASSQVLGTGDTEAFF.

This chain links TRBV28 with TRBJ1-2; D is unclear. Germline V gene data show CDR1 as MDHEN and CDR2 as SYDVKM. Trimming pared 8 bases from V and 4 bases from J, leaving 14 bases between. This CDR3 spans 13 amino acids. Here the CDR3 reads CASWFAGAYGYTF. The CDR3 DNA is TGTGCCAGCTGGTTCGCAGGAGCCTATGGCTACACCTTC.